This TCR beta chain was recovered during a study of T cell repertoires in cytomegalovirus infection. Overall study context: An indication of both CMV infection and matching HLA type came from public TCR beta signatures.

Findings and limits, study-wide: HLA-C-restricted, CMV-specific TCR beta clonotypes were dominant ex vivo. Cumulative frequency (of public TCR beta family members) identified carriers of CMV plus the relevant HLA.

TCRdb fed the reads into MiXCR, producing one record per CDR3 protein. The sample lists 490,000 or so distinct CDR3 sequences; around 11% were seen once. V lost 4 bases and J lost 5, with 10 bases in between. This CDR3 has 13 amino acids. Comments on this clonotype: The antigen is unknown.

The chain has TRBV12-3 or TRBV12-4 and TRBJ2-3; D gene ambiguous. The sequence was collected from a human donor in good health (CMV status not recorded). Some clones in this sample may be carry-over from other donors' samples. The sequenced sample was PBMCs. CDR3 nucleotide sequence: TGTGCCAGCAGTTCCAGATTAGTAGATACGCAGTATTTT. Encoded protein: CASSSRLVDTQYF.